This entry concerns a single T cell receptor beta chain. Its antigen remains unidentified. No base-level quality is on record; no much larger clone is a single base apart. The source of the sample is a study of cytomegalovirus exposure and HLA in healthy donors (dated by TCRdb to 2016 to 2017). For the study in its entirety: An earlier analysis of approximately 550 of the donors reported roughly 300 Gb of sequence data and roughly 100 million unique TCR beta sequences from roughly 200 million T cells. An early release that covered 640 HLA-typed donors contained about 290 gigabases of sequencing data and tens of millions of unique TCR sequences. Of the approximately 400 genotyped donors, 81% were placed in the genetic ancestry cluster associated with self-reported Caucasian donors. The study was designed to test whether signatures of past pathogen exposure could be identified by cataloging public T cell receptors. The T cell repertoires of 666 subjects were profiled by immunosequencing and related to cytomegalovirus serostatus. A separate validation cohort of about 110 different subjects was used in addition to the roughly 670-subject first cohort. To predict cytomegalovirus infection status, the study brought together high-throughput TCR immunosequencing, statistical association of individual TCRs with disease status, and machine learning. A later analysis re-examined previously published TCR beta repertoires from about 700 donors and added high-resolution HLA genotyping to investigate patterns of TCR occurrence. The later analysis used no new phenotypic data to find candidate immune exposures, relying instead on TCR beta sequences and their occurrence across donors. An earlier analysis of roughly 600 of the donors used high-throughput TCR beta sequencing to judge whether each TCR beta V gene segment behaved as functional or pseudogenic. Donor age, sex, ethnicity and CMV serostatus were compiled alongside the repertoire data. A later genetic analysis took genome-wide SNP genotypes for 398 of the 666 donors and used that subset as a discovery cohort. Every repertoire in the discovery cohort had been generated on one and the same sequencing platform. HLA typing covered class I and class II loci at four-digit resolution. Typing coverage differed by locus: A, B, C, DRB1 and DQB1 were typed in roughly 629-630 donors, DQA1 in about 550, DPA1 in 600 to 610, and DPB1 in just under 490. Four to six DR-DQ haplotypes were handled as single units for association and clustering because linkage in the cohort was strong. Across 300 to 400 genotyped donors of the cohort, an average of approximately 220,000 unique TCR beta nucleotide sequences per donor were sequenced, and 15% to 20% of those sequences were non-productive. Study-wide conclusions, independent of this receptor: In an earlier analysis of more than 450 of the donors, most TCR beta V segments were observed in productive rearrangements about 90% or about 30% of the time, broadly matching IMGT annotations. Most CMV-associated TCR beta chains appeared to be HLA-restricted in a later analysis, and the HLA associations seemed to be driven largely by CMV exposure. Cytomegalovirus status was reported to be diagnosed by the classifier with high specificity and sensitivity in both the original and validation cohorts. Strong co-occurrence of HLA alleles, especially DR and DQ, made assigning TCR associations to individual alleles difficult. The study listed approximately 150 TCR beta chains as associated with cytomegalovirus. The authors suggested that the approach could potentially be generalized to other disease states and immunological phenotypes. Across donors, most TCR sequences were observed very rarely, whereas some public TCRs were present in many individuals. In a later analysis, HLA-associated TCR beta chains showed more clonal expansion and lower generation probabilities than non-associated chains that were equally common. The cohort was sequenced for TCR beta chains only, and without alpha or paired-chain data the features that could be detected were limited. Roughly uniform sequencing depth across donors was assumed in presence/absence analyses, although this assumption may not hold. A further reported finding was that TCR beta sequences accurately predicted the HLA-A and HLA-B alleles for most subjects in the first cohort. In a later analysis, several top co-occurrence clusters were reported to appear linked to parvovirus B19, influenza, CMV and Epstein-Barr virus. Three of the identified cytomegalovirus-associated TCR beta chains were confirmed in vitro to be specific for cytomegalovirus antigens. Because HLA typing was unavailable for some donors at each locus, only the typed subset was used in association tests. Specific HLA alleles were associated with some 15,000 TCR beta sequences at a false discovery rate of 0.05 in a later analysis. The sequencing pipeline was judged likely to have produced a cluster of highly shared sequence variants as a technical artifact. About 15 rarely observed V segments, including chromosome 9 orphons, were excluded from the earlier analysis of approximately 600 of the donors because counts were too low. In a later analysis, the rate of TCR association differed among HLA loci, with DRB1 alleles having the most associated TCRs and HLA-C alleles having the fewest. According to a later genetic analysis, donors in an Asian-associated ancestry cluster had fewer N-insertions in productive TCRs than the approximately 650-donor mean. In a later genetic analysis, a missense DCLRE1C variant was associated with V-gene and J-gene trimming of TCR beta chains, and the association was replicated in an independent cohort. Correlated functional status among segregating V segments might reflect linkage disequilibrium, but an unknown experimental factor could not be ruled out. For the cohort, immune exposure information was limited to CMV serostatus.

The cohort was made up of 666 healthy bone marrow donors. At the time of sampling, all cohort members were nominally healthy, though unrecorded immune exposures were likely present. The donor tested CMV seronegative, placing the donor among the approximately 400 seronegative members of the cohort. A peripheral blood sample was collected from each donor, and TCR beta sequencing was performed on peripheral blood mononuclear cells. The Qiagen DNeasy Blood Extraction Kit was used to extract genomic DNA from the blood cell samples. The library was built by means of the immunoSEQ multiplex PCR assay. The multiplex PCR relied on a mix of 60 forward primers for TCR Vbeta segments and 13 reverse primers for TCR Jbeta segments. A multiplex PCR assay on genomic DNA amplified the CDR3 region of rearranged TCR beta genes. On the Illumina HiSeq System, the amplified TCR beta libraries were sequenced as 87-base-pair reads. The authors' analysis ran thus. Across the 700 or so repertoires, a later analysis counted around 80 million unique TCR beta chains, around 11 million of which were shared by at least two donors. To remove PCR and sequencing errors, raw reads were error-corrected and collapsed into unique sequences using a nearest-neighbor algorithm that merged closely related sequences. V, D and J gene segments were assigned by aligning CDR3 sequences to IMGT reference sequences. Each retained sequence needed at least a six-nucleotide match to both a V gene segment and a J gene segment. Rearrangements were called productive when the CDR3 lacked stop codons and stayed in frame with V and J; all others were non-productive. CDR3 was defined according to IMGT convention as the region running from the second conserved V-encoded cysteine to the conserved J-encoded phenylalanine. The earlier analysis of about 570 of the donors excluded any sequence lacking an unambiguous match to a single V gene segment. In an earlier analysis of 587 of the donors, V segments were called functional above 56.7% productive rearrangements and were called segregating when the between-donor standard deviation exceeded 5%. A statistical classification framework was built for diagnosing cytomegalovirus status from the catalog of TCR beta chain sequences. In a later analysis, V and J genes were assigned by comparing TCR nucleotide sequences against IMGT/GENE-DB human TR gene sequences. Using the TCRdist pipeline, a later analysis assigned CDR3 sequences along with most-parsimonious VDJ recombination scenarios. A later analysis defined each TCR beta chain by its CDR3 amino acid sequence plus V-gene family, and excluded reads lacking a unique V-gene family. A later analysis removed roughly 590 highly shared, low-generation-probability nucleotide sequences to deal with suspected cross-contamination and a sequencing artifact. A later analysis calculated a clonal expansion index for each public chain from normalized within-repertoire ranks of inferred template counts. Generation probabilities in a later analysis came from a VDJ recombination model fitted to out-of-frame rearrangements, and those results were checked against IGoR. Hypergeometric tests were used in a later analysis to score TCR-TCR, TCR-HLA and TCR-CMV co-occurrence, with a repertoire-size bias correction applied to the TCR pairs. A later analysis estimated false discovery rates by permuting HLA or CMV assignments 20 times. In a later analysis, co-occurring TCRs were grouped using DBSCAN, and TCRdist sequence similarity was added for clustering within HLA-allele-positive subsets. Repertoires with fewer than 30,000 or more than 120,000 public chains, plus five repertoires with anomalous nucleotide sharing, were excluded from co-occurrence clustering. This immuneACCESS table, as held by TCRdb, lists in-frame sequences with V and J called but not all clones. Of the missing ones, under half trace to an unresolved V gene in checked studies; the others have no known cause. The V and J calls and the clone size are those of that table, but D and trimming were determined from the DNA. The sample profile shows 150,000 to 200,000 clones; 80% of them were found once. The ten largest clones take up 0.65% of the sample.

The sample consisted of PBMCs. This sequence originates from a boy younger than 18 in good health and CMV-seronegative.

The CDR3 sequence is CAWSLDWLRRTEAFF. Here is the DNA: TGTGCCTGGAGTCTCGACTGGCTAAGGAGAACTGAAGCTTTCTTT. This chain is built from TRBV30 and TRBJ1-1, with no reliable assignment of the D segment. Trimming costs V 2 bases and J 5 bases, and their ends lie 18 bases apart. Per the germline V gene (reference sequence), GTSNPN is the CDR1 and SVGIG is the CDR2. The CDR3 measures 15 amino acids from cysteine to phenylalanine. CDR3 DNA only is kept here, 45 bases in frame from base 1.